A selection of T cell receptor beta chains follows, all from one sample in a study of PD-1 blockade in mismatch repair-deficient tumors. TCRdb's table, derived via immunoSEQ multiplex PCR, lists solely in-frame clones and lacks some. The table records 56,000 or so clones, approximately 78% of them present only once. The specimen was peripheral blood, collected 4 weeks after starting pembrolizumab. The receptor source for this set is an adult with mismatch repair-deficient cancer. CDR3s include the opening cysteine and the closing phenylalanine or tryptophan. The order of the fields is V gene, clone size, D gene, J gene, CDR3 DNA, CDR3 protein. D genes are given only for firm matches. Where a row states a size, it is once, few, many or the class of an expanded clone; other rows omit it.

v_call: TRBV2; clone_size: -; d_call: -; j_call: TRBJ1-3; cdr3_nt: TGTGCCAGCATCCAGGAGGTCTCTGGAAACACCATATATTTT; cdr3_aa: CASIQEVSGNTIYF
v_call: TRBV6-6; clone_size: -; d_call: TRBD2; j_call: TRBJ2-1; cdr3_nt: TGTGCCAGCCGAGGTAGCGGGAGGGGTGAGCAGTTCTTC; cdr3_aa: CASRGSGRGEQFF
v_call: TRBV28; clone_size: -; d_call: -; j_call: TRBJ1-5; cdr3_nt: TGTGCCAGCAGCTCGACAGAGTATAGCAATCAGCCCCAGCATTTT; cdr3_aa: CASSSTEYSNQPQHF
v_call: TRBV11-2; clone_size: -; d_call: -; j_call: TRBJ2-2; cdr3_nt: TGTGCCAGCAGCTTTGGCACCGGGGAGCTGTTTTTT; cdr3_aa: CASSFGTGELFF
v_call: TRBV28; clone_size: once; d_call: -; j_call: TRBJ2-5; cdr3_nt: TGTGCCAGCAGTTTATTTCTGGGGGCGAAGGAGACCCAGTACTTC; cdr3_aa: CASSLFLGAKETQYF
v_call: TRBV7-3; clone_size: once; d_call: -; j_call: TRBJ2-2; cdr3_nt: TGTGCCAGCAGGGGAGGTCCCACCGGGGAGCTGTTTTTT; cdr3_aa: CASRGGPTGELFF
v_call: TRBV5-5; clone_size: -; d_call: -; j_call: TRBJ2-3; cdr3_nt: TGTGCCAGCAGCTTGGTAACTTCGGATACTAGCACAGATACGCAGTATTTT; cdr3_aa: CASSLVTSDTSTDTQYF
v_call: TRBV7-9; clone_size: -; d_call: -; j_call: TRBJ1-1; cdr3_nt: TGTGCCAGCAGCTTAGTTGTGGAAACTGAAGCTTTCTTT; cdr3_aa: CASSLVVETEAFF
v_call: TRBV28; clone_size: -; d_call: TRBD2; j_call: TRBJ2-2; cdr3_nt: TGTGCCAGCAGTTTACTAGCGGGAGGATCCGGGGAGCTGTTTTTT; cdr3_aa: CASSLLAGGSGELFF
v_call: TRBV27; clone_size: once; d_call: -; j_call: TRBJ2-7; cdr3_nt: TGTGCCAGCAGTTCTTGGGCAGGGTGGTCGAATTACGAGCAGTACTTC; cdr3_aa: CASSSWAGWSNYEQYF
v_call: TRBV2; clone_size: -; d_call: -; j_call: TRBJ2-3; cdr3_nt: TGTGCCAGCAGTGAGTACGCGCAAAAAGCCACAGATACGCAGTATTTT; cdr3_aa: CASSEYAQKATDTQYF
v_call: TRBV11-2; clone_size: -; d_call: -; j_call: TRBJ2-1; cdr3_nt: TGTGCCAGCAGCTTAGGGGGACGGTTCTCTTGGAATGAGCAGTTCTTC; cdr3_aa: CASSLGGRFSWNEQFF
v_call: TRBV9; clone_size: -; d_call: TRBD2; j_call: TRBJ2-1; cdr3_nt: TGTGCCAGCAGCGTTAAAAATAGCGGGACCTCCCGCTCGGATGAGCAGTTCTTC; cdr3_aa: CASSVKNSGTSRSDEQFF
v_call: TRBV7-3; clone_size: -; d_call: TRBD1; j_call: TRBJ2-7; cdr3_nt: TGTGCCAGCAGTCCGGACAGGGGGAGCGAGCAGTACTTC; cdr3_aa: CASSPDRGSEQYF
v_call: TRBV10-2; clone_size: -; d_call: TRBD1; j_call: TRBJ1-1; cdr3_nt: TGCGCCAGCAGTGAGGGAGGGACAGGGCAGAACACTGAAGCTTTCTTT; cdr3_aa: CASSEGGTGQNTEAFF
v_call: TRBV18; clone_size: -; d_call: TRBD1; j_call: TRBJ2-2; cdr3_nt: TGTGCCAGCTCACAGGCGGGACAGGCGAACACCGGGGAGCTGTTTTTT; cdr3_aa: CASSQAGQANTGELFF
v_call: TRBV5-6; clone_size: -; d_call: -; j_call: TRBJ1-1; cdr3_nt: TGTGCCAGCAGCCAAACATGGCGGGGGACTGAAGCTTTCTTT; cdr3_aa: CASSQTWRGTEAFF
v_call: TRBV6-1; clone_size: -; d_call: -; j_call: TRBJ2-5; cdr3_nt: TGTGCCAGCAGTGAAGCGTCAGGACTCGGAAAAGAGACCCAGTACTTC; cdr3_aa: CASSEASGLGKETQYF
v_call: TRBV7-2; clone_size: -; d_call: TRBD1; j_call: TRBJ1-2; cdr3_nt: TGTGCCAGCAGCTTTGTGGGACAGGGAGTAGGAATATTC; cdr3_aa: CASSFVGQGVGIF
v_call: TRBV7-8; clone_size: -; d_call: -; j_call: TRBJ2-3; cdr3_nt: TGTGCCAGCAGCTTAGTCTCGGGGTCGGGGGGCGGCGCAGATACGCAGTATTTT; cdr3_aa: CASSLVSGSGGGADTQYF
v_call: TRBV14; clone_size: -; d_call: TRBD2; j_call: TRBJ2-2; cdr3_nt: TGTGCCAGCGGGGGACTAGCGTATAACACCGGGGAGCTGTTTTTT; cdr3_aa: CASGGLAYNTGELFF
v_call: TRBV5-8; clone_size: -; d_call: TRBD2; j_call: TRBJ2-1; cdr3_nt: TGTGCCAGCAACCTAGCGGGATCCTACAATGAGCAGTTCTTC; cdr3_aa: CASNLAGSYNEQFF
v_call: TRBV5-1; clone_size: few; d_call: TRBD1; j_call: TRBJ1-2; cdr3_nt: TGCGCCAGCAGCTTACAACAGGGGTACGGCTACACCTTC; cdr3_aa: CASSLQQGYGYTF
v_call: TRBV5-8; clone_size: -; d_call: -; j_call: TRBJ1-5; cdr3_nt: TGTGCCAGCAGCTCCGAGGGGTCGGGCAATCAGCCCCAGCATTTT; cdr3_aa: CASSSEGSGNQPQHF
v_call: TRBV7-9; clone_size: -; d_call: -; j_call: TRBJ2-3; cdr3_nt: TGTGCCAGCAGCTTAAAGGGCGCGGAGCTTACGCAGTATTTT; cdr3_aa: CASSLKGAELTQYF
v_call: TRBV27; clone_size: -; d_call: -; j_call: TRBJ1-1; cdr3_nt: TGTGCCAGCAGTCCCCATCGTGATTTTCCCCGCACTGAAGCTTTCTTT; cdr3_aa: CASSPHRDFPRTEAFF
v_call: TRBV4-1; clone_size: -; d_call: TRBD2; j_call: TRBJ2-3; cdr3_nt: TGCGCCAGCAGCCAGCCAAGCCCAACTAGCGATCTGCGGGATACGCAGTATTTT; cdr3_aa: CASSQPSPTSDLRDTQYF
v_call: TRBV6-6; clone_size: -; d_call: -; j_call: TRBJ2-7; cdr3_nt: TGTGCCAGCAGTTACCGGACTGGTTCCTACGAGCAGTACTTC; cdr3_aa: CASSYRTGSYEQYF
v_call: TRBV7-2; clone_size: -; d_call: -; j_call: TRBJ2-5; cdr3_nt: TGTGCCAGCAGCTTAGGCTTAAAACCACAAGAGACCCAGTACTTC; cdr3_aa: CASSLGLKPQETQYF
v_call: TRBV19; clone_size: once; d_call: -; j_call: TRBJ2-7; cdr3_nt: TGTGCCAGTAGTATTGCTGGATTAGCGCGTACCTACGAGCAGTACTTC; cdr3_aa: CASSIAGLARTYEQYF
v_call: TRBV5-5; clone_size: -; d_call: -; j_call: TRBJ2-7; cdr3_nt: TGTGCCAGCAGCAGTGGGTCCTACGAGCAGTACTTC; cdr3_aa: CASSSGSYEQYF
v_call: TRBV27; clone_size: -; d_call: -; j_call: TRBJ2-1; cdr3_nt: TGTGCCAGCAGTCTCCAGGGTGGGAGGTACAATGAGCAGTTCTTC; cdr3_aa: CASSLQGGRYNEQFF
v_call: TRBV5-1; clone_size: -; d_call: -; j_call: TRBJ1-1; cdr3_nt: TGCGCCAGCAGCTTGGACGGGGTCCGCGACACTGAAGCTTTCTTT; cdr3_aa: CASSLDGVRDTEAFF
v_call: TRBV10-3; clone_size: few; d_call: -; j_call: TRBJ2-7; cdr3_nt: TGTGCCATCAGGGAAGAGGTGGAACTTTCCTACGAGCAGTACTTC; cdr3_aa: CAIREEVELSYEQYF
v_call: TRBV9; clone_size: once; d_call: -; j_call: TRBJ2-3; cdr3_nt: TGTGCCAGCAGCGTAGCTCCTGGGGGCGATACGCAGTATTTT; cdr3_aa: CASSVAPGGDTQYF
v_call: TRBV5-4; clone_size: once; d_call: TRBD1; j_call: TRBJ2-3; cdr3_nt: TGTGCCAGCAGCTGGGACAGGGCGAATACGCAGTATTTT; cdr3_aa: CASSWDRANTQYF
v_call: TRBV11-3; clone_size: -; d_call: -; j_call: TRBJ1-5; cdr3_nt: TGTGCCAGCAGCCCGGACGGGAATCAGCCCCAGCATTTT; cdr3_aa: CASSPDGNQPQHF
v_call: TRBV9; clone_size: -; d_call: -; j_call: TRBJ2-2; cdr3_nt: TGTGCCAGCAGAGAGGGGGGAGGCGGGGAGCTGTTTTTT; cdr3_aa: CASREGGGGELFF
v_call: TRBV5-5; clone_size: -; d_call: -; j_call: TRBJ2-2; cdr3_nt: TGTGCCAGCAGCTTGACCCTAGCAGCCGGGGAGCTGTTTTTT; cdr3_aa: CASSLTLAAGELFF
v_call: TRBV11-3; clone_size: -; d_call: -; j_call: TRBJ2-7; cdr3_nt: TGTGCCAGCAGCCTCCTCCGCTTCGGGGCTGGCGAGCAGTACTTC; cdr3_aa: CASSLLRFGAGEQYF
v_call: TRBV7-3; clone_size: -; d_call: -; j_call: TRBJ2-5; cdr3_nt: TGTGCCAGCAGCTCCAAACGGGGCAGCCCAGAGACCCAGTACTTC; cdr3_aa: CASSSKRGSPETQYF
v_call: TRBV13; clone_size: -; d_call: -; j_call: TRBJ2-1; cdr3_nt: TGTGCCAGCAGCTTAGGCCTTCTTCTCCCGGATGAGCAGTTCTTC; cdr3_aa: CASSLGLLLPDEQFF
v_call: TRBV6-6; clone_size: -; d_call: -; j_call: TRBJ2-5; cdr3_nt: TGTGCCAGCAGCCCCGGACTACAAGAGACCCAGTACTTC; cdr3_aa: CASSPGLQETQYF
v_call: TRBV5-1; clone_size: -; d_call: -; j_call: TRBJ1-5; cdr3_nt: TGCGCCAGCAGCTTGGATCTGGGGGGCAATCAGCCCCAGCATTTT; cdr3_aa: CASSLDLGGNQPQHF
v_call: TRBV5-4; clone_size: -; d_call: -; j_call: TRBJ1-1; cdr3_nt: TGTGCCAGCAGCTTTTGGAACACTGAAGCTTTCTTT; cdr3_aa: CASSFWNTEAFF
v_call: TRBV7-9; clone_size: -; d_call: -; j_call: TRBJ1-2; cdr3_nt: TGTGCCAGCAGCTTAGGCGAGGGCTCGCGCTATGGCTACACCTTC; cdr3_aa: CASSLGEGSRYGYTF
v_call: TRBV19; clone_size: -; d_call: -; j_call: TRBJ2-3; cdr3_nt: TGTGCCAGTAGACAGGCTGGGACAGATACGCAGTATTTT; cdr3_aa: CASRQAGTDTQYF
v_call: TRBV5-1; clone_size: -; d_call: -; j_call: TRBJ1-2; cdr3_nt: TGCGCCAGCAGCCCTTCCTTTGCACCTACCTATGGCTACACCTTC; cdr3_aa: CASSPSFAPTYGYTF
v_call: TRBV7-9; clone_size: -; d_call: -; j_call: TRBJ2-3; cdr3_nt: TGTGCCAGCAGTCGCCAAGATACGCAGTATTTT; cdr3_aa: CASSRQDTQYF